These 7 T cell receptor beta chains share one sample of origin, sequenced in a study of CD8 T cells in ankylosing spondylitis. The study, taken as a whole, reports: Blood from ankylosing spondylitis patients appeared to carry a characteristic roughly 8-variant TCR beta motif.

No antigens are known for them. TCRdb re-analysed the 5' RACE reads in MiXCR, keeping a single row per CDR3 protein. The data contain approximately 400,000 distinct CDR3 sequences, about 24% of them singletons. Sequenced material: blood, either unsorted or a sorted T cell fraction (not recorded which). Receptors were obtained from a male donor with ankylosing spondylitis.

This sequence joins TRBV7-2 and TRBJ1-5; a possible D gene is TRBD1 (6 bases). V lost 7 bases and J lost 9, with 19 bases in between. The CDR3 contains 14 residues. The germline V gene has CDR1 SGHTA and CDR2 FQGNSA. CDR3 nucleotide sequence: TGTGCCAGCACCCTTAGGGGGGAAGGACGGCCCCAGCATTTT. Protein product: CASTLRGEGRPQHF.

This clonotype was seen a handful of times. The rearrangement joins TRBV7-9 to TRBJ2-2; possible D gene TRBD2, 6 bases. Trimming removed 2 bases at V and 8 bases at J, with 12 bases between. Germline V lookup: CDR1 SEHNR, CDR2 FQNEAQ (reference sequence). This CDR3 region has 14 residues. The CDR3 DNA sequence: TGTGCCAGCAGCTTATCTAGCGTTTCTGGGGAGCTGTTTTTT. As protein: CASSLSSVSGELFF. The full variable domain, completed using reference TRBV7-9 and TRBJ2-2, is DTGVSQNPRHKITKRGQNVTFRCDPISEHNRLYWYRQTLGQGPEFLTYFQNEAQLEKSRLLSDRFSAERPKGSFSTLEIQRTEQGDSAMYLCASSLSSVSGELFFGEGSRLTVL.

The rearrangement uses TRBV24-1 and TRBJ2-7; 8 nucleotides align to TRBD1. Trimming took 4 bases from V and 4 from J; bases not matched to a gene: 8. The CDR3 consists of 15 residues. The germline V gene has CDR1 KGHDR and CDR2 SFDVKD. CDR3 sequence (DNA): TGTGCCACCAGTGAGGATGACAGGGGCCCATACGAGCAGTACGTC. Translated, it gives CATSEDDRGPYEQYV.

The rearrangement uses TRBV12-3 or TRBV12-4 and TRBJ1-6, with D maybe TRBD1 (5 bases). The CDR3 loop spans 14 amino acids. Deletions cut 3 bases from V and 8 bases from J, with 11 bases between. The CDR3 spells CASSFGRADSPLHF. CDR3 sequence (DNA): TGTGCCAGCAGTTTCGGCAGGGCGGATTCACCCCTCCACTTT.

J is TRBJ2-1 and V is TRBV20-1; D uncertain. Germline V CDR1 and CDR2: DFQATT, SNEGSKA (reference sequence). The CDR3 contains 13 residues. With 5 bases removed from V and 6 bases from J, the gap between germline ends came to 14 bases. For the CDR3, the DNA is TGCAGTGCTCTAAGGCCCGAGGCCAATGAGCAGTTCTTC. Its translation: CSALRPEANEQFF.

V and J are TRBV10-3 and TRBJ1-2; maybe TRBD1 (5 bases). Trimming left V 4 bases short and J 6 bases short, with 15 bases between. The CDR3 contains 14 residues. CDR1 and CDR2 (germline): ENHRY, SYGVKD. CDR3 in DNA: TGTGCCATCAGTGTCGGGGACCGAAACGATGGCTACACCTTC. Its translation is CAISVGDRNDGYTF.

The table lists this clonotype with a few counts. The rearrangement joins TRBV6-1 to TRBJ2-7, with D maybe TRBD2 (5 bases). Germline CDR1 MNHNS, CDR2 SASEGT. This CDR3 comprises 15 residues. Between the trimmed V and J ends, which lost 2 bases and 4 bases, there was a span of 15 bases. The DNA of the CDR3 is TGTGCCAGCAGTGAACCTCCCGGGAAGGGATACGAGCAGTACTTC. Protein product: CASSEPPGKGYEQYF.